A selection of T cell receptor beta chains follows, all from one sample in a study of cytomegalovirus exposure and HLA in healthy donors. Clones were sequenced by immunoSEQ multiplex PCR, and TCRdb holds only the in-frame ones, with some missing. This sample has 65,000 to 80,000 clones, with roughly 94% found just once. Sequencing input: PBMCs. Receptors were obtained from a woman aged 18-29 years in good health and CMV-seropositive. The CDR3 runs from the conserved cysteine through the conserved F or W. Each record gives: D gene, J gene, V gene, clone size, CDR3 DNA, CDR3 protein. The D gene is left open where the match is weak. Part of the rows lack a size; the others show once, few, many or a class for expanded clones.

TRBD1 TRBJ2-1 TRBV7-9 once TGTGCCAGCAGCTTCTTGGACAGGGGGCGCGTTAGACAAAACAATGAGCAGTTCTTC CASSFLDRGRVRQNNEQFF
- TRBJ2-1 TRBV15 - TGTGCCACCAGCAGGTGGAGGTCCAGCTCCTACAATGAGCAGTTCTTC CATSRWRSSSYNEQFF
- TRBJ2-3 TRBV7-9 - TGTGCCAGCAGCCGAAGCTGGCGGGGAGACACAGATACGCAGTATTTT CASSRSWRGDTDTQYF
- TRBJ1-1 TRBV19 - TGTGCCAGTAGTATTTCGAGCTGGAACACTGAAGCTTTCTTT CASSISSWNTEAFF
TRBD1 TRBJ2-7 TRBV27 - TGTGCCAGCAGCATGACAGGGTACGAGCAGTACTTC CASSMTGYEQYF
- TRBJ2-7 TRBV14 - TGTGCCAGCAGCCAAGATCGCAGGGTCACCTACGAGCAGTACTTC CASSQDRRVTYEQYF
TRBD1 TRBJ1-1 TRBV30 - TGTGCCTGGAGTGTCGCCTGGGGACAGCTTAACACTGAAGCTTTCTTT CAWSVAWGQLNTEAFF
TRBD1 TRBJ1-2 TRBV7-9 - TGTGCCAGCAGCTCCTCCGGGACAGTCTATGGCTACACCTTC CASSSSGTVYGYTF
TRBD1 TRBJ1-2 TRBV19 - TGTGCCAGTAGTATAGACGGACAGGCTAACTATGGCTACACCTTC CASSIDGQANYGYTF
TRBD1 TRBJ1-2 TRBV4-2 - TGTGCCAGCAGCCGGGACAGGGTAAATGGCTACACCTTC CASSRDRVNGYTF
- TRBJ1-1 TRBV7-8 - TGTGCCAGCAGCTTAGCCCAGGGGCGCACTGAAGCTTTCTTT CASSLAQGRTEAFF
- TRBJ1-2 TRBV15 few TGTGCCACCAGCAGAGATCGTATAAGAATCAGGGGAGACGATGGCTACACCTTC CATSRDRIRIRGDDGYTF
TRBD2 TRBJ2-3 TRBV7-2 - TGTGCCAGCAGGCCGGGACTAGCGGGCACAGATACGCAGTATTTT CASRPGLAGTDTQYF
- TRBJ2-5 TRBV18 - TGTGCCAGCTCACCACCGGTGGCAGGCATTATCCAAGAGACCCAGTACTTC CASSPPVAGIIQETQYF
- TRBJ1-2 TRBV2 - TGTGCCAGCAGTGAAGCGGGGGGTGGCTATGGCTACACCTTC CASSEAGGGYGYTF
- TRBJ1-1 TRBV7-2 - TGTGCCAGCAGACCCCCAGGGGCCTACACTGAAGCTTTCTTT CASRPPGAYTEAFF
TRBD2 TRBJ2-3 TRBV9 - TGTGCCAGCAGCGTAGAGGGACTAGCGGGTTACACAGATACGCAGTATTTT CASSVEGLAGYTDTQYF
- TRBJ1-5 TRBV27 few TGTGCCAGCAGTTCTCAGGGCAGGCAGCCCCAGCATTTT CASSSQGRQPQHF
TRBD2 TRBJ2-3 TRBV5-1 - TGCGCCAGCAGCTCGCCTAGCGGGGTCACAGATACGCAGTATTTT CASSSPSGVTDTQYF
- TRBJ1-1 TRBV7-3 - TGTGCCAGCAGCTTAGCAGGTTCGAACACTGAAGCTTTCTTT CASSLAGSNTEAFF
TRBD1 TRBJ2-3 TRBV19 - TGTGCCAGTCTCGGACAGGGTGGGGATACGCAGTATTTT CASLGQGGDTQYF
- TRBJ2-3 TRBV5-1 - TGCGCCAGCAGCTTGGCCGCAGACACAGATACGCAGTATTTT CASSLAADTDTQYF
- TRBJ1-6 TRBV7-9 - TGTGCCAGCAGACCGTGGTGGGGGGGCCGAGGTAATTCACCCCTCCACTTT CASRPWWGGRGNSPLHF
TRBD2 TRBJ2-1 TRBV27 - TGTGCCAGCAGTTTCCCCGGGACTAGCGCATACAATGAGCAGTTCTTC CASSFPGTSAYNEQFF
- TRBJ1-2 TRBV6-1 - TGTGCCAGCTCGGAGGTAGGAGACTATGGCTACACCTTC CASSEVGDYGYTF
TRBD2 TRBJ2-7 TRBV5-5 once TGTGCCAGCAGCTCCCTGGGTGGGCTAGCGGGGTACGAGCAGTACTTC CASSSLGGLAGYEQYF
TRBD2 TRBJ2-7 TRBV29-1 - TGCAGCGTTACTAGCGGGTACGAGCAGTACTTC CSVTSGYEQYF
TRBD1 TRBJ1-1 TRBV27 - TGTGCCAGCAGTTTCAGGACAGGGACGAACACTGAAGCTTTCTTT CASSFRTGTNTEAFF
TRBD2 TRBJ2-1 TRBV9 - TGTGCCAGCAGCGTCCAGGGACTAGCGAGCTACAATGAGCAGTTCTTC CASSVQGLASYNEQFF
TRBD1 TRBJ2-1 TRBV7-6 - TGTGCCAGCAGCTCCGGACAGGGACCTGACAATGAGCAGTTCTTC CASSSGQGPDNEQFF
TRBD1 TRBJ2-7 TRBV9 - TGTGCCAGCAGCGTCTCCGGGACAGGGGCCTACGAGCAGTACTTC CASSVSGTGAYEQYF
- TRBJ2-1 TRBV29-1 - TGCAGCGTTGAAGGGGGAGTGAATAACAATGAGCAGTTCTTC CSVEGGVNNNEQFF
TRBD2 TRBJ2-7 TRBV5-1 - TGCGCCAGCAGCACCACGACTAGCCCGTCCTACGAGCAGTACTTC CASSTTTSPSYEQYF
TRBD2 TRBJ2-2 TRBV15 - TGTGCCACCAGCGACCCCCGACTAGCGGGAGATGGGGGGACCGGGGAGCTGTTTTTT CATSDPRLAGDGGTGELFF
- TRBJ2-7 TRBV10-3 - TGTGCCATCAGTGAGCCCTCCAAGCAAGGACAGTACTACGAGCAGTACTTC CAISEPSKQGQYYEQYF
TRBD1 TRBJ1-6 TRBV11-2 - TGTGCCAGCAGCTTAGATGGACAGGGTAATTCACCCCTCCACTTT CASSLDGQGNSPLHF
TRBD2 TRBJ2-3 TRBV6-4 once TGTGCCAGCAGTGAGGGGGCTAGCGGGGAAGATACGCAGTATTTT CASSEGASGEDTQYF
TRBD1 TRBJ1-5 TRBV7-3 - TGTGCCAGCAGCTTTCCTGACAGGGATGGTCAGCCCCAGCATTTT CASSFPDRDGQPQHF
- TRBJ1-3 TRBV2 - TGTGCCAGCAGTGAGTACAGCCTTGCCTCTGGAAACACCATATATTTT CASSEYSLASGNTIYF
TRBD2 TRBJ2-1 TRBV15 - TGTGCCACCAGCACTTATGGACTAGGAGACAATGAGCAGTTCTTC CATSTYGLGDNEQFF
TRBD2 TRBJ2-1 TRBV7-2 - TGTGCCAGCACCAGGGCGGGAGGTTACAATGAGCAGTTCTTC CASTRAGGYNEQFF
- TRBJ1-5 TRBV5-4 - TGTGCCTTTGGCTCGCAGCCCCAGCATTTT CAFGSQPQHF
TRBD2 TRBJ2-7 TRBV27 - TGTGCCAGCAGTCCCGGACTAGTCCCCTACGAGCAGTACTTC CASSPGLVPYEQYF
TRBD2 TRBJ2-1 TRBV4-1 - TGCGCCAGCAGCCCCCACTCAGCGGGGCTTACTTCCTACAATGAGCAGTTCTTC CASSPHSAGLTSYNEQFF